This T cell receptor (beta chain) was obtained from a study of blood T cell repertoires in COVID-19. Overall study: Both acute and convalescent COVID-19 samples were obtained from the United States, Italy and Spain. The analysed material was cDNA or gDNA that came from T cells, B-cell-depleted T cells, or PBMCs.

Measured with immunoSEQ multiplex PCR; TCRdb has only the in-frame clones, and not every one. The sample lists some 50,000 clones, 80% to 90% occurring once. Germline V gene lookup returns CDR1 LNHDA and CDR2 SQIVND (reference sequence). Between the trimmed V and J ends, which lost 3 bases and 6 bases, there was a span of 17 bases. The CDR3 length is 15 residues. The TCR originated in a human donor in a cohort sampled during active COVID-19. The sequenced material came from peripheral blood. The gene calls are TRBV19 and TRBJ1-1; D remains unclear. CDR3 protein: CASSILDSSAAEAFF. DNA for the CDR3: TGTGCCAGTAGTATTCTGGACTCCTCGGCCGCTGAAGCTTTCTTT. The whole variable domain, remainder taken from reference TRBV19 and TRBJ1-1, is DGGITQSPKYLFRKEGQNVTLSCEQNLNHDAMYWYRQDPGQGLRLIYYSQIVNDFQKGDIAEGYSVSREKKESFPLTVTSAQKNPTAFYLCASSILDSSAAEAFFGQGTRLTVV.